The rows below give T cell receptor beta chains drawn from one sample of a study of cytomegalovirus exposure and HLA in healthy donors. Clones were read by immunoSEQ multiplex PCR, and TCRdb kept only the in-frame ones, dropping some. In the table there are more than 150,000 clones, 70% to 80% of which are singletons. Sequencing input: PBMCs. These receptors all come from a male donor in good health and CMV-seronegative. Both conserved end residues are part of each CDR3. Each record gives: D gene, clone size, J gene, V gene, CDR3 DNA, CDR3 protein. A D gene is named only where the DNA matches it firmly. Not all rows give a size; the values are once, few, many and, for expanded clones, a class.

>NA|NA|TRBJ1-1|TRBV6-5
TGTGCCAGCAGCTGGACACCGAACACTGAAGCTTTCTTT
CASSWTPNTEAFF
>NA|NA|TRBJ2-3|TRBV19
TGTGCCAGTGACGGCACAGGGCGAACAGATACGCAGTATTTT
CASDGTGRTDTQYF
>NA|NA|TRBJ1-1|TRBV11-2
TGTGCCAGCAGCTGGGCAGGGGACACTGAAGCTTTCTTT
CASSWAGDTEAFF
>NA|NA|TRBJ2-1|TRBV19
TGTGCCAGTAGTATAGGAAGCGGACAGTACAATGAGCAGTTCTTC
CASSIGSGQYNEQFF
>NA|once|TRBJ2-1|TRBV7-2
TGTGCCAGCAGCCCAGCACGGGAGAGGCAGTTCTTC
CASSPARERQFF
>TRBD1|NA|TRBJ2-2|TRBV15
TGTGCCACCAGCAGACCCGGACAGGGGGGGACCGGGGAGCTGTTTTTT
CATSRPGQGGTGELFF
>NA|NA|TRBJ2-2|TRBV18
TGTGCCAGCTCCCTCTTCAGGACGAACACCGGGGAGCTGTTTTTT
CASSLFRTNTGELFF
>NA|NA|TRBJ1-4|TRBV13
TGTGCCAGCGAGCAGGCCCGAATCGGTGAAAAACTGTTTTTT
CASEQARIGEKLFF
>TRBD1|NA|TRBJ1-3|TRBV7-8
TGTGCCAGCAGCTCTACAGGGGTCTCTGGAAACACCATATATTTT
CASSSTGVSGNTIYF
>TRBD2|NA|TRBJ2-3|TRBV4-2
TGTGCCAGCAGCCGCCGCGGGGGGGAAAACACAGATACGCAGTATTTT
CASSRRGGENTDTQYF
>TRBD2|NA|TRBJ2-1|TRBV4-3
TGCGCCAGCAGCCAAGTGGCTAGCGGGAGGAGTCACAATGAGCAGTTCTTC
CASSQVASGRSHNEQFF
>NA|NA|TRBJ1-2|TRBV11-2
TGTGCCAGCAGCTTAGGTAGAGGTGACTATGGCTACACCTTC
CASSLGRGDYGYTF
>TRBD2|NA|TRBJ2-3|TRBV27
TGTGCCAGCAGTCCTAGGGCGACTAGCGGGAGTAGGACAGATACGCAGTATTTT
CASSPRATSGSRTDTQYF
>NA|NA|TRBJ1-6|TRBV9
TGTGCCAGCAGCGGCGGGGCATCAAGTAATTCACCCCTCCACTTT
CASSGGASSNSPLHF
>TRBD1|NA|TRBJ2-2|TRBV19
TGTGCCAGTAGTCCCCCGGGGACAGCGAACACCGGGGAGCTGTTTTTT
CASSPPGTANTGELFF
>TRBD1|NA|TRBJ1-5|TRBV10-3
TGTGCCATCAGTGCGGACAGGGATAGCAATCAGCCCCAGCATTTT
CAISADRDSNQPQHF
>NA|few|TRBJ1-1|TRBV7-9
TGTGCCAGCAGCTTGGGTTGGGGAGAGAACACTGAAGCTTTCTTT
CASSLGWGENTEAFF
>TRBD1|NA|TRBJ2-1|TRBV11-1
TGTGCCAGCAGCGACCGGGACAGGGGTGGAAATGAGCAGTTCTTC
CASSDRDRGGNEQFF
>TRBD2|NA|TRBJ2-5|TRBV4-1
TGCGCCAGCAGCCAAGGGAGTTCTAGCGGGCGGGAGACCCAGTACTTC
CASSQGSSSGRETQYF
>TRBD2|NA|TRBJ2-3|TRBV4-1
TGCGCCAGCAGCCAAGATTCCGCGGGGGGGCTCACTGGCACAGATACGCAGTATTTT
CASSQDSAGGLTGTDTQYF
>TRBD2|NA|TRBJ2-3|TRBV5-4
TGTGCCAGCAGCTTGGGGGGACTAGCGGGGGCCTTGGGGACAGATACGCAGTATTTT
CASSLGGLAGALGTDTQYF
>TRBD1|NA|TRBJ1-1|TRBV10-3
TGTGCCATCAGAGGGACAGGGACTGAAGCTTTCTTT
CAIRGTGTEAFF
>NA|NA|TRBJ2-2|TRBV14
TGTGCCAGCAGTCCCTCAAGGGGCAACGTGAACACCGGGGAGCTGTTTTTT
CASSPSRGNVNTGELFF
>TRBD1|NA|TRBJ1-5|TRBV5-6
TGTGCCAGCATCTTCTCAGGGGGCCAGCCCCAGCATTTT
CASIFSGGQPQHF
>TRBD2|NA|TRBJ2-7|TRBV4-3
TGCGCCAGCAGCCTCGGGACTAGCGGGGCCCACGAGCAGTACTTC
CASSLGTSGAHEQYF
>TRBD1|NA|TRBJ2-3|TRBV11-2
TGTGCCAGCAGCTTAGTGGTGGGACAGGGGTTCAGGGATACGCAGTATTTT
CASSLVVGQGFRDTQYF
>TRBD1|NA|TRBJ1-4|TRBV11-2
TGTGCCAGCAGGCGAATTCAGGGGGCCAATGAAAAACTGTTTTTT
CASRRIQGANEKLFF
>NA|NA|TRBJ2-5|TRBV7-6
TGTGCCAGCAGCTTCCTAGTCGAGACCCAGTACTTC
CASSFLVETQYF
>NA|NA|TRBJ2-7|TRBV27
TGTGCCAGCAGTTACCAGGGGGGCGAGCAGTACTTC
CASSYQGGEQYF
>NA|NA|TRBJ2-3|TRBV15
TGTGCCACCAGCGGGGCGGGGAAAGATACGCAGTATTTT
CATSGAGKDTQYF
>NA|NA|TRBJ2-7|TRBV11-2
TGTGCCAGCAGCGGGGGGGGCAGTACCGGGAGGCAGTACTTC
CASSGGGSTGRQYF
>NA|NA|TRBJ2-7|TRBV7-8
TGTGCCAGCAGCTCCAGGGCGGTTGACGAGCAGTACTTC
CASSSRAVDEQYF
>NA|NA|TRBJ2-1|TRBV7-8
TGTGCCAGCAGCCCCCGTGAGGTGTCCTACAATGAGCAGTTCTTC
CASSPREVSYNEQFF
>TRBD1|NA|TRBJ2-5|TRBV4-1
TGCGCCAGCAGCCAAGATCGTCGGGGACAGGGCCCGGAGACCCAGTACTTC
CASSQDRRGQGPETQYF
>NA|once|TRBJ2-2|TRBV29-1
TGCAGCGTTGAAGATCGGCGACTTATAGCGTCCGGGGAGCTGTTTTTT
CSVEDRRLIASGELFF
>TRBD1|NA|TRBJ1-1|TRBV30
TGTGCCTGTTCGGGACAGTTGAACACTGAAGCTTTCTTT
CACSGQLNTEAFF
>TRBD1|once|TRBJ2-3|TRBV9
TGTGCCAGCAGCCCTCAGGGGGCGCGTGCAGATACGCAGTATTTT
CASSPQGARADTQYF
>NA|NA|TRBJ1-2|TRBV9
TGTGCCAGCAGCGTAGATTGGGCGGGGGGCTATGGCTACACCTTC
CASSVDWAGGYGYTF
>NA|NA|TRBJ1-2|TRBV2
TGTGCCAGCAGTGAAGGGGGTAGGGGCTATGGCTACACCTTC
CASSEGGRGYGYTF
>TRBD2|few|TRBJ2-7|TRBV19
TGTGCCAGTAGTTCTAGCGGGAGAGTTAGAGGCGAGCAGTACTTC
CASSSSGRVRGEQYF
>NA|NA|TRBJ1-1|TRBV7-2
TGTGCCAGCAGCTTTGAGCGGATGGTGAACACTGAAGCTTTCTTT
CASSFERMVNTEAFF
>NA|NA|TRBJ2-5|TRBV6-1
TGTGCCAGCAGTGAGATGAGATTCCAAGAGACCCAGTACTTC
CASSEMRFQETQYF
>NA|NA|TRBJ1-2|TRBV27
TGTGCCAGCAGTAGTCAAGGCGGGTATGGCTACACCTTC
CASSSQGGYGYTF
>NA|few|TRBJ1-3|TRBV5-5
TGTGCCAGCAGCTACTCTGCAGGGCGCTCTGGAAACACCATATATTTT
CASSYSAGRSGNTIYF
>TRBD2|few|TRBJ2-5|TRBV28
TGTGCCAGCAGCCTTACAGGACTAGCGGAAGAGACCCAGTACTTC
CASSLTGLAEETQYF
>TRBD1|NA|TRBJ1-1|TRBV6-1
TGTGCCAGCAAACAGGGGTCTCTCCAAGCTTTCTTT
CASKQGSLQAFF
>TRBD1|few|TRBJ1-2|TRBV4-1
TGCGCCAGCAGCCAGTCGGGATCCCCTGACAGGGACGTTGGCTACACCTTC
CASSQSGSPDRDVGYTF
>NA|NA|TRBJ2-3|TRBV27
TGTGCCAGCAGTTCGCGGTTCGGTACGCAGTATTTT
CASSSRFGTQYF
>TRBD2|NA|TRBJ2-1|TRBV5-1
TGCGCCAGCAGCGGGCTAGCGGGAGTTAATAGGAAGGATGAGCAGTTCTTC
CASSGLAGVNRKDEQFF
>NA|NA|TRBJ2-7|TRBV29-1
TGCAGCGTTGAATTGGGCAGGTACGAGCAGTACTTC
CSVELGRYEQYF
>NA|NA|TRBJ2-2|TRBV19
TGTGCCAGTAGTATAGGGACAATTAACACCGGGGAGCTGTTTTTT
CASSIGTINTGELFF
>TRBD2|NA|TRBJ2-2|TRBV6-4
TGTGCCAGTAGGGCTAGCGGAAACACCGGGGAGCTGTTTTTT
CASRASGNTGELFF
>NA|NA|TRBJ2-7|TRBV29-1
TGCAGCGTTGAAGGGGGGGATGGGGACGAGCAGTACTTC
CSVEGGDGDEQYF
>TRBD1|NA|TRBJ1-2|TRBV7-8
TGTGCCAGCAGCTTAGCCATAGGGGGCGTAGATGGCTACACCTTC
CASSLAIGGVDGYTF
>TRBD1|NA|TRBJ1-6|TRBV5-1
TGCGCCAGCAGCTTGCAACCTCCGGGACAGGGCTCTTCACCCCTCCACTTT
CASSLQPPGQGSSPLHF
>NA|NA|TRBJ2-7|TRBV7-8
TGTGCCAGCAGCTCAAGGACAGCCCAAATCAACTACGAGCAGTACTTC
CASSSRTAQINYEQYF
>NA|NA|TRBJ2-7|TRBV12-5
TGTGCTAGTGGTTTGGTGAGAGGGAACGAGCAGTACTTC
CASGLVRGNEQYF
>TRBD1|NA|TRBJ1-2|TRBV10-3
TGTGCCACCGAAACGGGACAGGGGAATTTAGGCGGCTACACCTTC
CATETGQGNLGGYTF
>TRBD2|NA|TRBJ2-7|TRBV11-2
TGTGCCAGCAGCTTTGTCCCTAGCGGGAGAACGGGGGAGCAGTACTTC
CASSFVPSGRTGEQYF
>NA|few|TRBJ2-7|TRBV7-2
TGTGCCAGCAGACCAATCCGCGGCTCCTACGAGCAGTACTTC
CASRPIRGSYEQYF